Each of the 23 T cell receptor beta chains below was sequenced from the same sample in a study of T cells in tumors after PD-1 blockade. The method was immunoSEQ multiplex PCR; TCRdb's version includes in-frame clones alone and lacks a portion of them. The sample carries 14,000 or so clones, about 84% recorded once. The sequencing used PBMCs, collected after anti-PD-1 treatment. Receptors originate from a human donor with basal cell carcinoma.

The chain has TRBV6-5 and TRBJ2-7; 8 bases map to TRBD1. V lost 5 bases to trimming and J lost 2 bases; unmatched junction nucleotides: 5. The length of the CDR3 is 14 residues. Germline V gives CDR1 MNHEY, CDR2 SVGAGI. The CDR3 DNA sequence: TGTGCCAGCAGTCTAGACAGGGGCGCCTACGAGCAGTACTTC. It codes for CASSLDRGAYEQYF.

The rearrangement links TRBV19 to TRBJ2-1, with 9 bases lining up with TRBD2. The CDR3 has 15 amino acids. From germline, CDR1 is LNHDA and CDR2 SQIVND (reference sequence). V lost 7 bases and J lost 9; bases outside the gene matches: 13. DNA for the CDR3: TGTGCCAGTACCATCCCCGGGACTAGCTTGGGTGAGCAGTTCTTC. This gives the protein CASTIPGTSLGEQFF.

J is TRBJ2-1 and V is TRBV24-1, with 10 positions matching TRBD2. The CDR3 has 15 amino acids. V lost 6 bases to trimming and J lost 5 bases; unmatched junction nucleotides: 6. Germline CDR1 and CDR2: KGHDR and SFDVKD. CDR3 coding DNA: TGTGCCACCAGTCAAAGGACTAGCGGAGACAATGAGCAGTTCTTC. Translated, it gives CATSQRTSGDNEQFF.

The V gene is TRBV18, the J gene TRBJ1-6, with D possibly matching TRBD1 (6 bases). This CDR3 is 15 amino acids long. Trimming removed 6 bases from V and 7 bases from J, with 16 bases in between. Germline CDR1 KGHSH, CDR2 LQKENI. The CDR3 region has the DNA TGTGCCAGCTCCCCGGGGGGGGCTTGGAATTCACCCCTCCACTTT. Protein sequence: CASSPGGAWNSPLHF.

This clone was counted once. The chain is built from TRBV30 and TRBJ2-5; D assignment may be TRBD1 or TRBD2 (6 bases each). This CDR3 region has 12 residues. Deletions cut 1 base from V and 5 bases from J, with 8 bases between. CDR1 is GTSNPN and CDR2 is SVGIG in the germline V gene (reference sequence). This chain's CDR3 is CAWSGGAETQYF. DNA of the CDR3: TGTGCCTGGAGTGGGGGGGCCGAGACCCAGTACTTC.

The V gene is TRBV24-1, the J gene TRBJ2-1; D is perhaps TRBD1 or TRBD2 (5 bases each). The ends were cut back, 3 bases at V and 5 bases at J, with 19 bases in the middle. Per the germline V gene, CDR1 is KGHDR and CDR2 is SFDVKD. The CDR3 consists of 17 residues. The CDR3 sequence: CATSDPPGQGRNNEQFF. CDR3 bases: TGTGCCACCAGTGATCCGCCGGGGCAGGGCCGTAACAATGAGCAGTTCTTC.

By share, this clone ranks as large. J is TRBJ2-3 and V is TRBV18; D gene ambiguous. V was shortened by 1 base and J by 4 bases, with 6 bases between the two germline ends. This CDR3 comprises 13 residues. The germline gives CDR1 KGHSH, CDR2 LQKENI. The CDR3 sequence is CASSPQVADTQYF. The CDR3 bases are TGTGCCAGCTCACCACAGGTTGCAGATACGCAGTATTTT.

The chain has TRBV30 and TRBJ1-4; tentative D call: TRBD1 (6 bases). The CDR3 is made up of 15 amino acids. Looked up from germline, CDR1 is GTSNPN and CDR2 is SVGIG (reference sequence). Trimming cost V 3 bases and J 8 bases, with 19 bases left between them. CDR3 coding DNA: TGTGCCTGGAGGGACGGACAGTCTCCTGGGGAAAAACTGTTTTTT. Translation gives CAWRDGQSPGEKLFF.

The chain links TRBV7-3 to TRBJ1-6; no firm D call. The CDR3 contains 14 residues. Trimming pared 5 bases from V and 7 bases from J, leaving 12 bases between. Germline values: CDR1 SGHTA, CDR2 FQGTGA. CDR3 amino acids: CASSLSVMNSPLHF. The CDR3 DNA reads as TGTGCCAGCAGCCTCTCCGTTATGAATTCACCCCTCCACTTT.

The chain links TRBV5-5 to TRBJ1-2; the match to TRBD1 covers 9 bases. Germline assignment: CDR1 SGHKS and CDR2 YYEKEE (reference sequence). The CDR3 length is 18 residues. V was clipped by 4 bases and J by 5 bases; unmatched bases: 18. The CDR3 here is CASSPVTGGAGWGYGYTF. CDR3 sequence (DNA): TGTGCCAGCAGCCCGGTCACAGGGGGCGCGGGGTGGGGATATGGCTACACCTTC.

The chain carries TRBV27 and TRBJ1-2, with a tentative D call TRBD1 (5 bases). The germline V and J ends were trimmed by 3 bases and 4 bases, with 9 bases remaining between them. CDR3 size: 13 residues. From germline, CDR1 is MNHEY and CDR2 SMNVEV (reference sequence). CDR3 amino acids: CASSFQGLYGYTF. CDR3 bases: TGTGCCAGCAGTTTTCAGGGCCTCTATGGCTACACCTTC.

This clone is a singleton in its sample. The chain couples TRBV2 to TRBJ2-3; 8 bases align to TRBD2. Per germline, CDR1 SNHLY and CDR2 FYNNEI. V lost 5 bases to trimming and J lost 0 bases; unmatched junction nucleotides: 4. The CDR3 loop spans 15 amino acids. The CDR3 sequence is CASSLAGSSTDTQYF. In nucleotides, the CDR3 is TGTGCCAGCAGTTTAGCGGGGTCTAGCACAGATACGCAGTATTTT.

The chain links TRBV6-2 or TRBV6-3 to TRBJ2-7; D possibly corresponds to TRBD2 (7 bases). This CDR3 has 15 residues. Germline V gene sequence: CDR1 MNHEY, CDR2 SVGEGT. V was trimmed by 0 bases and J by 4 bases, leaving 13 bases between them. The CDR3 DNA reads TGTGCCAGCAGTTACTCGACTCGGGGGGCATACGAGCAGTACTTC. Protein sequence: CASSYSTRGAYEQYF.

This clone showed up just once. The CDR3 sequence is CASSLVKGGSEAFF. Written as DNA, the CDR3 is TGTGCCAGCAGCTTGGTAAAGGGGGGATCTGAAGCTTTCTTT. The chain recombines TRBV5-4 with TRBJ1-1; D is perhaps TRBD1 (6 bases). Germline V gene sequence: CDR1 SGHNT, CDR2 YYREEE (reference sequence). CDR3 length: 14 amino acids. Trimming removed 0 bases from V and 6 bases from J, with 12 bases in between.

The rearrangement joins TRBV12-5 to TRBJ1-1; tentative D call: TRBD1 (5 bases). In germline, CDR1 is LGHNT, CDR2 FRNRAP. The V end was cut by 3 bases, the J end by 1 base, with 18 bases between. The CDR3 consists of 17 residues. The CDR3 sequence is CASGLGPRERGNTEAFF. The CDR3, as DNA: TGTGCTAGTGGTTTAGGCCCCAGGGAAAGGGGGAACACTGAAGCTTTCTTT.

This clone was counted between two and nine times. The CDR3 region is CASSSSRVGNTEAFF. The CDR3 bases are TGTGCCAGCAGCTCAAGCAGGGTGGGGAACACTGAAGCTTTCTTT. This chain connects TRBV7-6 to TRBJ1-1; possible D gene TRBD1, 5 bases. The V end was cut by 4 bases, the J end by 1 base, with 13 bases between. In germline, CDR1 is SGHVS, CDR2 FNYEAQ. This CDR3 has 15 residues.

This sequence joins TRBV19 and TRBJ2-3; 13 bases line up with TRBD2. V shed 4 bases and J 4 bases; nucleotides not matched to a gene: 2. Germline CDR1 LNHDA, CDR2 SQIVND (reference sequence). This CDR3 is built from 15 residues. The CDR3 bases are TGTGCCAGTAGTAGACTAGCGGGAGGTTCAGATACGCAGTATTTT. Translating gives CASSRLAGGSDTQYF.

The V and J genes are TRBV15 and TRBJ2-2; 9 bases line up with TRBD2. The V segment lost 2 bases and the J segment 2 bases; nucleotides outside the gene matches: 3. The V gene's germline CDR1 is LNHNV and CDR2 YYDKDF (reference sequence). This CDR3 is built from 16 residues. The CDR3 nucleotides are TGTGCCACCAGCAGACTAGCGGGGAGAAACACCGGGGAGCTGTTTTTT. Its protein is CATSRLAGRNTGELFF. The entire variable domain, with the rest obtained from reference TRBV15 and TRBJ2-2, is as follows: DAMVIQNPRYQVTQFGKPVTLSCSQTLNHNVMYWYQQKSSQAPKLLFHYYDKDFNNEADTPDNFQSRRPNTSFCFLDIRSPGLGDTAMYLCATSRLAGRNTGELFFGEGSRLTVL.

The V gene is TRBV3-1 (or the pseudogene TRBV3-2), the J gene TRBJ2-7; TRBD1 matches at 7 bases. The V and J ends lost 8 bases and 5 bases, in that order; junction bases with no gene match: 12. CDR3 length equals 14 residues. CDR1 and CDR2 from the germline V gene are LGHDT and YNNKEL (reference sequence). CDR3 in DNA: TGTGCCAGCGGGGGACCGGGACAGAAGGACGAGCAGTACTTC. Encoded protein: CASGGPGQKDEQYF.

This rearrangement joins TRBV19 to TRBJ2-3; TRBD2 agrees at 9 bases. CDR3 length equals 17 residues. V trimming: 7 bases; J trimming: 2 bases; junction bases outside the gene matches: 13. Germline V lookup: CDR1 LNHDA, CDR2 SQIVND (reference sequence). CDR3 amino acids: CASTANIAGVLTDTQYF. In DNA, the CDR3 is TGTGCCAGTACCGCAAATATAGCGGGGGTGCTCACAGATACGCAGTATTTT.

J is TRBJ2-5 and V is TRBV27; 7 bases are shared with TRBD2. The CDR3 spans 14 residues. The junction had 8 bases not matched to a gene; V was cut back by 6 bases and J by 4 bases. The germline V gene has CDR1 MNHEY and CDR2 SMNVEV (reference sequence). The CDR3 sequence is CASSALPGGETQYF. For the CDR3, the DNA is TGTGCCAGCAGCGCCCTCCCGGGGGGAGAGACCCAGTACTTC.

V gene TRBV19 combines with J gene TRBJ2-3; TRBD2 agrees at 12 bases. The CDR3 has 16 residues. CDR1 is LNHDA, CDR2 SQIVND, per germline (reference sequence). Trimming removed 4 bases from V and 2 bases from J; junction bases left unmatched: 4. CDR3 region: CASSRPSGRVTDTQYF. The CDR3 coding sequence is TGTGCCAGTAGTAGGCCTAGCGGGAGGGTCACAGATACGCAGTATTTT. The full variable domain, its missing parts supplied by reference TRBV19 and TRBJ2-3, is DGGITQSPKYLFRKEGQNVTLSCEQNLNHDAMYWYRQDPGQGLRLIYYSQIVNDFQKGDIAEGYSVSREKKESFPLTVTSAQKNPTAFYLCASSRPSGRVTDTQYFGPGTRLTVL.

This clone came up a few times. The genes are TRBV30 and TRBJ1-3, with D perhaps matching TRBD1 (5 bases). The length of the CDR3 is 14 residues. V lost 2 bases and J 3 bases, leaving 11 bases between the germline ends. Germline V CDR1 and CDR2: GTSNPN, SVGIG (reference sequence). CDR3 in DNA: TGTGCCTGGAGTCTGGGGGGATTTGGAAACACCATATATTTT. Protein sequence: CAWSLGGFGNTIYF.